The 23 T cell receptor beta chains presented below share a single source sample, sequenced in a study of vaccination effects on CD4 cells after COVID-19 (dated by TCRdb to the early 2020s). After around 11 days of culture, CD4+ T cells were isolated with the EasySep CD4+ T cell isolation kit. These receptors are not linked to any known antigen. The library came from the immunoSEQ multiplex PCR assay. TCRdb re-hosts the immuneACCESS table, in-frame sequences only. Its copies lack some clones; in the studies checked, an unresolved V gene accounts for under half of them, and the cause for the rest is not known. This sample gives about 51,000 clones in total; around 74% of them show up just once. The ten largest clones represent more than 6.5% of the sample. This material consisted of CD4+ T cells from PBMCs cultured without peptide, taken before COVID-19 vaccination. The receptors here all came from a human donor who had a prior SARS-CoV-2 infection.

The genes are TRBV6-2 or TRBV6-3 and TRBJ2-2; D not resolved. Germline loops: CDR1 MNHEY, CDR2 SVGEGT. The CDR3 spans 16 residues. V lost 4 bases and J 5 bases, leaving 17 bases between the germline ends. The CDR3 sequence is CASSFFPRVQTGELFF. CDR3 nucleotides: TGTGCCAGCAGTTTCTTTCCTAGGGTCCAGACCGGGGAGCTGTTTTTT.

The V gene is TRBV4-3, the J gene TRBJ2-7; 9 bases map to TRBD2. V was clipped by 0 bases and J by 4 bases; unmatched bases: 4. CDR1 and CDR2 from the germline V gene are LGHNA and YSLEER. The CDR3 totals 15 residues. CDR3 DNA: TGCGCCAGCAGCCAAGAGGTAGCGGGAGCTTACGAGCAGTACTTC. This gives the protein CASSQEVAGAYEQYF.

This chain links TRBV2 with TRBJ1-6, with TRBD1 as a possible D gene (6 bases). The germline CDR1 and CDR2 sequences are SNHLY and FYNNEI. The CDR3 runs to 14 residues. V was trimmed by 6 bases and J by 8 bases, leaving 14 bases between them. The CDR3 loop reads CASSDLTGYSPLHF. CDR3 DNA sequence: TGTGCCAGCAGCGACCTGACAGGTTATTCACCCCTCCACTTT.

This rearrangement joins TRBV5-1 to TRBJ2-7; 9 nucleotides match TRBD2. This CDR3 contains 17 residues. V was pared by 3 bases and J by 0 bases, with 10 bases of the junction left unmatched. Germline V lookup: CDR1 SGHRS, CDR2 YFSETQ. The CDR3 nucleotides are TGCGCCAGCAGCTCACTAGGGGGCGGGAGGGACTCCTACGAGCAGTACTTC. Translation: CASSSLGGGRDSYEQYF.

The chain recombines TRBV4-2 with TRBJ1-2; D not resolved. V lost 0 bases to trimming and J lost 4 bases, with 15 bases between them. Germline V gene sequence: CDR1 LGHNA, CDR2 YNFKEQ. The CDR3 covers 16 residues. CDR3 sequence: CASSQDKGRAFYGYTF. The CDR3 coding sequence is TGTGCCAGCAGCCAAGACAAGGGCAGAGCTTTCTATGGCTACACCTTC.

The rearrangement links TRBV5-1 to TRBJ2-3; D not resolved. Germline V gene sequence: CDR1 SGHRS, CDR2 YFSETQ. The germline V and J ends were trimmed by 4 bases and 6 bases, with 15 bases remaining between them. This CDR3 has 14 amino acids. CDR3 region: CASSESPNSDTQYF. In nucleotides, the CDR3 is TGCGCCAGCAGCGAGAGCCCAAACTCCGATACGCAGTATTTT.

This clone occurred once. The V and J genes are TRBV6-5 and TRBJ1-1; TRBD1 is a possible D gene (6 bases). In germline, CDR1 is MNHEY, CDR2 SVGAGI. This CDR3 has 15 residues. V shed 7 bases and J shed 3 bases, with 18 bases lying between them. In nucleotides, the CDR3 is TGTGCCAGCACCTATAAACAGGGCCCTTACACTGAAGCTTTCTTT. It yields the protein CASTYKQGPYTEAFF.

The rearrangement joins TRBV3-1 (or the pseudogene TRBV3-2) to TRBJ2-5; tentatively, D is TRBD2 (6 bases). Trimming left V 1 base short and J 5 bases short, with 20 bases between. This CDR3 region has 17 residues. Germline CDR1 and CDR2: LGHDT and YNNKEL (reference sequence). Here the CDR3 reads CASSQGFGGARGETQYF. CDR3 in DNA: TGTGCCAGCAGCCAAGGTTTCGGAGGGGCGCGAGGGGAGACCCAGTACTTC.

This clone was seen more than once but under ten times. The rearrangement uses TRBV5-6 and TRBJ1-1, with D possibly being TRBD1 (5 bases). V was trimmed by 2 bases and J by 4 bases, leaving 15 bases between them. Per germline, CDR1 SGHDT and CDR2 YYEEEE. This CDR3 contains 15 residues. CDR3 sequence (DNA): TGTGCCAGCAGCTTTTTGGGCCACAGGTCCACTGAAGCTTTCTTT. Amino acids: CASSFLGHRSTEAFF.

The chain links TRBV6-5 to TRBJ1-2, with D possibly being TRBD1 (5 bases). This CDR3 is built from 13 residues. Deletions cut 6 bases from V and 4 bases from J, with 12 bases between. The germline V gene encodes CDR1 MNHEY and CDR2 SVGAGI. The CDR3 spells CASSQAGSYGYTF. DNA for the CDR3: TGTGCCAGCAGCCAGGCAGGGAGCTATGGCTACACCTTC.

CDR3 sequence reads: CSAGEYNEQFF. The CDR3 nucleotides are TGCAGTGCTGGGGAATACAATGAGCAGTTCTTC. The chain uses TRBV20-1 and TRBJ2-1, with D uncertain. CDR3 length: 11 residues. The germline gives CDR1 DFQATT, CDR2 SNEGSKA (reference sequence). V was shortened by 5 bases and J by 4 bases, with 6 bases between the two germline ends.

The CDR3 loop reads CASSSRVYGYTF. The CDR3 region has the DNA TGTGCCAGTAGTTCCAGGGTTTATGGCTACACCTTC. The gene calls are TRBV19 and TRBJ1-2; D possibly corresponds to TRBD1 (5 bases). The CDR3 consists of 12 residues. CDR1 is LNHDA, CDR2 SQIVND, per germline (reference sequence). The V end lost 5 bases, the J end lost 5 bases, and 9 bases lay between the germline ends.

The chain has TRBV5-8 and TRBJ2-1, with 8 bases aligning to TRBD2. Germline V gene lookup returns CDR1 SGHTS and CDR2 YDEGEE. Trimming at V came to 1 base and at J to 4 bases, leaving 7 bases not matched to a gene. CDR3 length equals 16 residues. CDR3 sequence: CASSLSASGRYNEQFF. The DNA of the CDR3 is TGTGCCAGCAGCTTGTCGGCCAGCGGGAGATACAATGAGCAGTTCTTC.

The chain is built from TRBV4-3 and TRBJ1-6, with 11 bases aligning to TRBD1. Germline V gene sequence: CDR1 LGHNA, CDR2 YSLEER. This CDR3 contains 19 residues. With V trimmed by 0 bases and J by 4 bases, 8 bases remained unmatched. The CDR3 sequence is CASSQDPADRGLYNSPLHF. The CDR3 bases are TGCGCCAGCAGCCAAGACCCGGCGGACAGGGGGCTTTATAATTCACCCCTCCACTTT.

The chain recombines TRBV7-9 with TRBJ2-3; 13 bases align to TRBD2. Germline CDR1 reads SEHNR; CDR2 reads FQNEAQ (reference sequence). CDR3 size: 15 residues. Losses at the gene ends were 5 bases for V and 4 bases for J; bases not matched to a gene: 3. CDR3 protein: CASSITSGGADTQYF. CDR3 bases: TGTGCCAGCAGCATTACTAGCGGGGGGGCAGATACGCAGTATTTT.

V gene TRBV5-1 combines with J gene TRBJ2-1; TRBD1 agrees at 11 bases. The CDR3 contains 14 residues. V shed 2 bases, J shed 6 bases, and the junction held 1 base outside the gene matches. Germline V gives CDR1 SGHRS, CDR2 YFSETQ. The chain's CDR3 is CASSLGTGGNEQFF. The CDR3 coding sequence is TGCGCCAGCAGCTTAGGGACAGGGGGCAATGAGCAGTTCTTC.

The rearrangement joins TRBV5-6 to TRBJ2-1, with a weak D call TRBD2 (6 bases). Trimming pared 7 bases from V and 3 bases from J, leaving 20 bases between. The CDR3 sequence is 16 residues long. The germline gives CDR1 SGHDT, CDR2 YYEEEE. In DNA form, the CDR3 reads TGTGCCAGCGGACTACTGGGTGGGAGGTTCTACAATGAGCAGTTCTTC. Encoded protein: CASGLLGGRFYNEQFF.

The rearrangement links TRBV20-1 to TRBJ2-7; possibly TRBD1 for D (6 bases). This CDR3 is 16 amino acids long. Germline V CDR1 and CDR2: DFQATT, SNEGSKA (reference sequence). Trimming shortened V by 3 bases and J by 5 bases, and 23 bases separated the two germline ends. CDR3 amino acids: CSASQFMGAGLNEQYF. The CDR3 DNA follows: TGCAGTGCTAGTCAGTTTATGGGGGCAGGGCTCAACGAGCAGTACTTC.

This clone was observed a few times. The rearrangement joins TRBV5-1 to TRBJ1-2; D gene unclear. The CDR3 runs to 13 residues. Between the trimmed V and J ends, which lost 2 bases and 8 bases, there was a span of 13 bases. Germline V CDR1 and CDR2: SGHRS, YFSETQ. CDR3 loop: CASSLGGIGGYTF. CDR3 nucleotides: TGCGCCAGCAGCTTAGGCGGAATTGGGGGCTACACCTTC.

About this clone itself: At one end, the junction sequence differs from germline, possibly due to a read error. The V gene is TRBV2, the J gene TRBJ2-7, with 9 bases that match TRBD2. Germline CDR1 reads SNHLY; CDR2 reads FYNNEI. The CDR3 is 12 amino acids. CDR3 loop: CASSEGSGRPSF. The CDR3 DNA reads as TGTGCCAGCAGTGAGGGAAGCGGGAGGCCTTCTTTC.

This clone was recorded only once. The genes are TRBV6-1 and TRBJ2-5, with D possibly being TRBD1 or TRBD2 (6 bases each). CDR3 length equals 17 residues. Germline-derived CDR1 and CDR2 are MNHNS and SASEGT. V was pared by 4 bases and J by 4 bases, with 22 bases between. The DNA of the CDR3 is TGTGCCAGCAGTGGAAGCCGGGGGTCGACAGGAGGAGAGACCCAGTACTTC. Encoded protein: CASSGSRGSTGGETQYF.

The V call is TRBV30, the J call TRBJ2-3, with a weak D call TRBD2 (5 bases). The germline gives CDR1 GTSNPN, CDR2 SVGIG (reference sequence). Trimming took 2 bases from V and 6 from J, leaving 9 bases between them. This CDR3 is built from 12 residues. CDR3 DNA sequence: TGTGCCTGGAGTAGACGGGATGATACGCAGTATTTT. This sequence encodes CAWSRRDDTQYF.

This clone was seen only once. The chain has TRBV2 and TRBJ2-2, with no clear D. V dropped 8 bases and J dropped 6 bases, with 13 bases sitting between them. Per germline, CDR1 SNHLY and CDR2 FYNNEI. The CDR3 loop spans 13 amino acids. This chain's CDR3 is CASSSSQSGELFF. The CDR3 DNA reads TGTGCCAGCTCCTCTAGTCAGTCCGGGGAGCTGTTTTTT.